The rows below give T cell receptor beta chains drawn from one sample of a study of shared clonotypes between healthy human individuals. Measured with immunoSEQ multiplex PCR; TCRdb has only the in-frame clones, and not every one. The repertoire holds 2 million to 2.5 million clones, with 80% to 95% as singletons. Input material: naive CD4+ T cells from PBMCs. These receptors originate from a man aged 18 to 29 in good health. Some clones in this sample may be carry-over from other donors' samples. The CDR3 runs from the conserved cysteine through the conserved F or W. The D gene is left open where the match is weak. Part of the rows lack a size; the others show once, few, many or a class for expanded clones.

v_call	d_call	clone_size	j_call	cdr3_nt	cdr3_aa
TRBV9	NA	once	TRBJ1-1	TGTGCCAGCAGCGGTGGGCTCATTAGCACTGAAGCTTTCTTT	CASSGGLISTEAFF
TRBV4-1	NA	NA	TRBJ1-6	TGCGCCAGCAGCCAAGAAATCGGAGTTTGGAATTCACCCCTCCACTTT	CASSQEIGVWNSPLHF
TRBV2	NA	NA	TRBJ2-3	TGTGCCAGCAGGGGGACCCTCACAGATACGCAGTATTTT	CASRGTLTDTQYF
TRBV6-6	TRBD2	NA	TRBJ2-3	TGTGCCAGCAGTCCGGGGAGGGCGGCGGTCGATACGCAGTATTTT	CASSPGRAAVDTQYF
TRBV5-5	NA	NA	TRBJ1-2	TGTGCCAGCAGCTTTGACTGGGATGGAGTTGGCTACACCTTC	CASSFDWDGVGYTF
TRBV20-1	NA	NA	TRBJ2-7	TGCAGTGCTAGAGATCTAGGCAGGCAGTACTTC	CSARDLGRQYF
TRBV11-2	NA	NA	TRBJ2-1	TGTGCCAGCAGTTCCTGGGTCAGGAGGACCAATGAGCAGTTCTTC	CASSSWVRRTNEQFF
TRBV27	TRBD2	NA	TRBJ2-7	TGTGCCAGCAGCTTCGGGGGGAGCGGCGCCTACGAGCAGTACTTC	CASSFGGSGAYEQYF
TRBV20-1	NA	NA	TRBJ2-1	TGCAGTGCTAAGTACAATGAGCAGTTCTTC	CSAKYNEQFF
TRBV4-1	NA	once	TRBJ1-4	TGCGCCAGCAGCCAAGCCCCCTACAGAAATGAAAAACTGTTTTTT	CASSQAPYRNEKLFF
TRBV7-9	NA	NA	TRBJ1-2	TGTGCCAGCACCACCTCCCACCCTGGCTACACCTTC	CASTTSHPGYTF
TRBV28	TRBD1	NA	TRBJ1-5	TGTGCCAGCAGCCCTGGGACAGGGTACAATCAGCCCCAGCATTTT	CASSPGTGYNQPQHF
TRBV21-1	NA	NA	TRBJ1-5	TGTGCCAGCCTCGGGGACTCCGGAATCGGGGTCAGCAATCAGCCCCAGCATTTT	CASLGDSGIGVSNQPQHF
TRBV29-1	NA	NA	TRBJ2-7	TGCAGCGGCGGTAGCGGATCCTTGGAGCAGTACTTC	CSGGSGSLEQYF
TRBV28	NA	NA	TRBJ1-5	TGTGCCAGCAGTTTGGGGAGCAAAAATCAGCCCCAGCATTTT	CASSLGSKNQPQHF
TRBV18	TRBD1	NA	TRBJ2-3	TGTGCCAGCTCCCGGACTCCCAGGGGGTCAGATACGCAGTATTTT	CASSRTPRGSDTQYF